A selection of T cell receptor beta chains follows, all from one sample in a study of technical replicates of blood from a few donors. Libraries were prepared by immunoSEQ multiplex PCR; TCRdb keeps only in-frame clonotypes and omits some of them. The repertoire holds about 76,000 clones, with roughly 90% as singletons. Sequencing input: T cells isolated from PBMCs. All receptors derive from a human donor in good health. CDR3s include the opening cysteine and the closing phenylalanine or tryptophan. Fields, in order: D gene, clone size, J gene, V gene, CDR3 protein, CDR3 DNA. The D gene is left open where the match is weak. Clone sizes are given selectively: once, few, many, or a class where the clone is expanded.

d_gene: -; abundance: once; j_gene: TRBJ2-1; v_gene: TRBV6-6; CDR3aa: CASSTDWGVNEQFF; CDR3nt: TGTGCCAGCAGTACGGACTGGGGGGTCAATGAGCAGTTCTTC
d_gene: TRBD1; abundance: -; j_gene: TRBJ1-2; v_gene: TRBV11-2; CDR3aa: CASSLADRGRSVGYTF; CDR3nt: TGTGCCAGCAGCTTAGCGGACAGGGGGCGGTCTGTTGGCTACACCTTC
d_gene: -; abundance: -; j_gene: TRBJ2-7; v_gene: TRBV28; CDR3aa: CAHGRGLREQYF; CDR3nt: TGTGCTCACGGACGTGGACTACGGGAGCAGTACTTC
d_gene: -; abundance: -; j_gene: TRBJ2-7; v_gene: TRBV27; CDR3aa: CASSFLPTYEQYF; CDR3nt: TGTGCCAGCAGTTTCCTCCCTACCTACGAGCAGTACTTC
d_gene: -; abundance: -; j_gene: TRBJ2-3; v_gene: TRBV5-1; CDR3aa: CASSSGFVGGSTDTQYF; CDR3nt: TGCGCCAGCAGCTCAGGGTTCGTGGGGGGTAGCACAGATACGCAGTATTTT
d_gene: -; abundance: -; j_gene: TRBJ2-5; v_gene: TRBV6-1; CDR3aa: CASERGLQETQYF; CDR3nt: TGTGCCAGTGAAAGGGGCCTTCAAGAGACCCAGTACTTC
d_gene: -; abundance: -; j_gene: TRBJ1-2; v_gene: TRBV7-9; CDR3aa: CATQAAFF; CDR3nt: TGTGCCACCCAAGCGGCCTTCTTC
d_gene: -; abundance: -; j_gene: TRBJ2-7; v_gene: TRBV5-6; CDR3aa: CASSINYEQYF; CDR3nt: TGTGCCAGCAGCATTAACTACGAGCAGTACTTC
d_gene: -; abundance: -; j_gene: TRBJ2-3; v_gene: TRBV5-4; CDR3aa: CASSRSAASTDTQYF; CDR3nt: TGTGCCAGCAGCCGCAGCGCCGCTAGCACAGATACGCAGTATTTT
d_gene: -; abundance: -; j_gene: TRBJ1-1; v_gene: TRBV7-8; CDR3aa: CASSLAVTGRSVTFF; CDR3nt: TGTGCCAGCAGCTTAGCGGTAACCGGTAGGAGTGTAACTTTCTTT
d_gene: -; abundance: -; j_gene: TRBJ1-1; v_gene: TRBV7-9; CDR3aa: CASSFYREGGTEAFF; CDR3nt: TGTGCCAGCAGCTTTTACAGGGAAGGGGGCACTGAAGCTTTCTTT
d_gene: TRBD1; abundance: -; j_gene: TRBJ2-7; v_gene: TRBV27; CDR3aa: CASSHMDRGHYEQYF; CDR3nt: TGTGCCAGCAGTCATATGGACAGGGGGCACTACGAGCAGTACTTC
d_gene: -; abundance: -; j_gene: TRBJ1-5; v_gene: TRBV18; CDR3aa: CASSPQGDNQPQHF; CDR3nt: TGTGCCAGCTCACCACAAGGGGACAATCAGCCCCAGCATTTT
d_gene: TRBD2; abundance: -; j_gene: TRBJ2-7; v_gene: TRBV30; CDR3aa: CASSGGSSYEQYF; CDR3nt: TGTGCCTCTTCCGGGGGGAGCTCCTACGAGCAGTACTTC
d_gene: -; abundance: -; j_gene: TRBJ1-5; v_gene: TRBV7-7; CDR3aa: CASSLRQPQHF; CDR3nt: TGTGCTAGCAGTCTACGTCAGCCCCAGCATTTT
d_gene: -; abundance: -; j_gene: TRBJ1-2; v_gene: TRBV7-9; CDR3aa: CASSSRQLGRSTNYGYTF; CDR3nt: TGTGCCAGCAGCTCCCGCCAGCTGGGGCGCTCTACTAACTATGGCTACACCTTC
d_gene: -; abundance: -; j_gene: TRBJ2-3; v_gene: TRBV7-9; CDR3aa: CASPFPTSTDTQYF; CDR3nt: TGTGCCAGCCCTTTTCCCACTAGCACAGATACGCAGTATTTT
d_gene: TRBD1; abundance: -; j_gene: TRBJ1-1; v_gene: TRBV10-1; CDR3aa: CASSELAGGSTEAFF; CDR3nt: TGCGCCAGCAGTGAGTTGGCAGGGGGTTCCACTGAAGCTTTCTTT
d_gene: -; abundance: -; j_gene: TRBJ1-1; v_gene: TRBV5-1; CDR3aa: CASSFVVRGGTEAFF; CDR3nt: TGCGCCAGCAGCTTCGTGGTGCGGGGGGGCACTGAAGCTTTCTTT
d_gene: -; abundance: few; j_gene: TRBJ1-1; v_gene: TRBV5-1; CDR3aa: CASSFGGPLDVFF; CDR3nt: TGCGCCAGCAGCTTCGGGGGGCCCCTGGATGTTTTCTTT
d_gene: -; abundance: -; j_gene: TRBJ1-2; v_gene: TRBV14; CDR3aa: CASSQDWQGTANYGYTF; CDR3nt: TGTGCCAGCAGCCAAGATTGGCAGGGAACAGCTAACTATGGCTACACCTTC
d_gene: -; abundance: -; j_gene: TRBJ1-2; v_gene: TRBV5-4; CDR3aa: CASSPDRYYGYTF; CDR3nt: TGTGCCAGCAGTCCGGACAGATACTATGGCTACACCTTC
d_gene: -; abundance: -; j_gene: TRBJ2-7; v_gene: TRBV7-8; CDR3aa: CASSLLVRPYEQYF; CDR3nt: TGTGCCAGCAGCTTGCTAGTCCGCCCCTACGAGCAGTACTTC
d_gene: -; abundance: -; j_gene: TRBJ2-1; v_gene: TRBV4-2; CDR3aa: CASALASEQFF; CDR3nt: TGTGCCAGCGCGCTCGCTAGCGAGCAGTTCTTC
d_gene: -; abundance: once; j_gene: TRBJ2-7; v_gene: TRBV9; CDR3aa: CASSVRDPYEQYF; CDR3nt: TGTGCCAGCAGCGTTCGCGATCCCTACGAGCAGTACTTC
d_gene: TRBD1; abundance: -; j_gene: TRBJ1-6; v_gene: TRBV11-2; CDR3aa: CASSPGQGDVYNSPLHF; CDR3nt: TGTGCCAGCAGCCCCGGACAGGGGGATGTTTATAATTCACCCCTCCACTTT
d_gene: -; abundance: -; j_gene: TRBJ1-2; v_gene: TRBV19; CDR3aa: CASSIGGGYGYTF; CDR3nt: TGTGCCAGTAGTATAGGCGGGGGCTATGGCTACACCTTC
d_gene: -; abundance: few; j_gene: TRBJ2-1; v_gene: TRBV6-1; CDR3aa: CASSELPQGSFF; CDR3nt: TGTGCCAGCAGTGAACTTCCCCAGGGTTCGTTCTTC
d_gene: -; abundance: -; j_gene: TRBJ1-1; v_gene: TRBV9; CDR3aa: CASSVVEADTEAFF; CDR3nt: TGTGCCAGCAGCGTAGTTGAGGCGGACACTGAAGCTTTCTTT
d_gene: TRBD2; abundance: -; j_gene: TRBJ2-7; v_gene: TRBV18; CDR3aa: CASSPLFPAGGSSSYEQYF; CDR3nt: TGTGCCAGCTCACCACTCTTTCCAGCGGGGGGCTCGAGCTCCTACGAGCAGTACTTC
d_gene: TRBD1; abundance: -; j_gene: TRBJ2-2; v_gene: TRBV7-3; CDR3aa: CASSVAQGARGELFF; CDR3nt: TGTGCCAGCAGCGTCGCACAGGGGGCGCGTGGAGAGCTGTTTTTT
d_gene: -; abundance: -; j_gene: TRBJ2-2; v_gene: TRBV5-4; CDR3aa: CASRLGGLDAGELFF; CDR3nt: TGTGCCAGCAGATTAGGCGGCCTCGACGCCGGGGAGCTGTTTTTT
d_gene: TRBD1; abundance: -; j_gene: TRBJ1-2; v_gene: TRBV6-5; CDR3aa: CASSYGQGRNYGYTF; CDR3nt: TGTGCCAGCAGTTACGGACAGGGGCGTAACTATGGCTACACCTTC
d_gene: -; abundance: few; j_gene: TRBJ1-5; v_gene: TRBV11-2; CDR3aa: CASRRDGQPQHF; CDR3nt: TGTGCCAGCAGGAGGGATGGGCAGCCCCAGCATTTT
d_gene: -; abundance: -; j_gene: TRBJ2-7; v_gene: TRBV6-1; CDR3aa: CASSVGGAYEQYF; CDR3nt: TGTGCCAGCAGTGTTGGGGGGGCATACGAGCAGTACTTC
d_gene: -; abundance: -; j_gene: TRBJ2-1; v_gene: TRBV5-1; CDR3aa: CASSLVAEDNEQFF; CDR3nt: TGCGCCAGCAGCTTGGTCGCAGAGGACAATGAGCAGTTCTTC
d_gene: -; abundance: few; j_gene: TRBJ1-1; v_gene: TRBV6-1; CDR3aa: CAYRENTEAFF; CDR3nt: TGTGCATACAGGGAGAACACTGAAGCTTTCTTT